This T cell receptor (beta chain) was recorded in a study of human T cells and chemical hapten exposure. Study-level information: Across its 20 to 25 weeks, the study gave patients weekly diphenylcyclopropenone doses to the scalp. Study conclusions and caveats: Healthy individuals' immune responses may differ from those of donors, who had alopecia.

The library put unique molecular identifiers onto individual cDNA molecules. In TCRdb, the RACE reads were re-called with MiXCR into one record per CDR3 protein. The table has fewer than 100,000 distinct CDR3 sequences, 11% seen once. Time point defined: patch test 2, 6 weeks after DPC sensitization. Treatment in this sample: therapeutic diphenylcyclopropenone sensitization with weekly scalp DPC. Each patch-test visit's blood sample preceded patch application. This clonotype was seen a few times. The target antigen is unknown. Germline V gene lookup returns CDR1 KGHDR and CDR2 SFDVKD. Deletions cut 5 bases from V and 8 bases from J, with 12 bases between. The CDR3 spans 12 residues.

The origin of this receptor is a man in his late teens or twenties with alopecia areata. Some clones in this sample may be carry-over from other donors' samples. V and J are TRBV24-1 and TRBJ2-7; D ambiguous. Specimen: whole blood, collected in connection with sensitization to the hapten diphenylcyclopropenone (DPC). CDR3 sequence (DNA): TGTGCCACCAGTGCTGTAAACGATAAGCAGTACTTC. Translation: CATSAVNDKQYF.